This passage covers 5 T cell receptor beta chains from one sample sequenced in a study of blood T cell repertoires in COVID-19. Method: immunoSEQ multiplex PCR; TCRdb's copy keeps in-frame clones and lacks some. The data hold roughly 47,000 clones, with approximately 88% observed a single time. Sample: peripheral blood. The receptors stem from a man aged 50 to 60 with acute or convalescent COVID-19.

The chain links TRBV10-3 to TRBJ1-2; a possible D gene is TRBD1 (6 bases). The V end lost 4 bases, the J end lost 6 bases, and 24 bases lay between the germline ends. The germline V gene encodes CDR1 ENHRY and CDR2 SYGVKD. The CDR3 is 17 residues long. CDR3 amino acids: CAISGQRQVSSNDGYTF. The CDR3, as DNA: TGTGCCATCAGTGGGCAACGACAGGTCTCATCGAATGATGGCTACACCTTC.

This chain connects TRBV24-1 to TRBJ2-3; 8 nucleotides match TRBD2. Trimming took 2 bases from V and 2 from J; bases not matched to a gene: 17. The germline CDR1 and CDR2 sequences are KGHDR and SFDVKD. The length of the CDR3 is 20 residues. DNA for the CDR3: TGTGCCACCAGTGATTCAGGGGCTAGCGGGTGGACAGTTGACACAGATACGCAGTATTTT. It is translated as CATSDSGASGWTVDTDTQYF.

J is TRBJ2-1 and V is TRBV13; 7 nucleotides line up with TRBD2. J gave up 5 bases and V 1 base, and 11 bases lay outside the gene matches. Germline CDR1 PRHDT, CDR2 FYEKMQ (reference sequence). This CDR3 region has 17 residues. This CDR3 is CASSLDPLSGANNEQFF. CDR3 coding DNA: TGTGCCAGCAGCTTAGACCCCCTAAGCGGGGCTAACAATGAGCAGTTCTTC.

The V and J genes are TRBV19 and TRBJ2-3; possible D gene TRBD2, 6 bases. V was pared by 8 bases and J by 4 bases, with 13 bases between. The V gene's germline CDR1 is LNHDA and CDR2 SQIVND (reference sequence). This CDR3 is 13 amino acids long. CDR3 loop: CASGVSGADTQYF. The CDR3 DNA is TGTGCCAGTGGGGTTTCGGGAGCAGATACGCAGTATTTT.

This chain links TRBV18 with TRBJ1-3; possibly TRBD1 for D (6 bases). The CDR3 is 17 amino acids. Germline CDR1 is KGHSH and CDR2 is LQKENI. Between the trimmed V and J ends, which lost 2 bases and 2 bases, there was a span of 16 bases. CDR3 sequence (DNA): TGTGCCAGCTCACCAGTATTAACCGGGACACCTGGAAACACCATATATTTT. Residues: CASSPVLTGTPGNTIYF.